The clone carrying this T cell receptor (beta chain) was observed a few times. What it recognizes is unknown. The data derive from a study of cytomegalovirus exposure and HLA in healthy donors. General study findings and limits: Sequencing had likely introduced a cluster of highly shared sequence variants as an artifact. Under in vitro conditions, three CMV-associated chains were confirmed as specific for CMV antigens. In most subjects, TCR beta sequences reportedly gave accurate predictions of HLA-A and HLA-B alleles.

Primers included in the PCR were 60 Vbeta and 13 Jbeta primers. Authors' methods: A later analysis tallied 87 million or so unique TCR beta chains, about 9.9 million of them shared. Data came from immunoSEQ multiplex PCR; TCRdb stores just in-frame clones and leaves some out. V and J calls and clone size are as listed in that table; D and trimming were resolved from the DNA. The data hold 150,000 to 200,000 clones, with 78% observed a single time. The CDR3 has 13 amino acids. Germline values: CDR1 MDHEN, CDR2 SYDVKM. Trimming left V 8 bases short and J 4 bases short, with 12 bases between. The sequenced material came from PBMCs. The V gene is TRBV28, the J gene TRBJ1-5; D unresolved. The receptor comes from a woman in her twenties or thirties in good health and CMV-seropositive. The CDR3 region is CASGREGNQPQHF. Here the CDR3 DNA reads TGTGCCAGCGGACGAGAGGGAAATCAGCCCCAGCATTTT.